These 24 T cell receptor beta chains came from one sample sequenced in a study of control samples from healthy donors and cancer patients. The assay was immunoSEQ multiplex PCR, and TCRdb's table has in-frame clones only and misses some. The table shows approximately 150,000 clones, with 75% to 95% occurring only once. Input material: blood. All receptors derive from a man aged 25-45 years in good health.

This clone was observed a handful of times. The J gene is TRBJ1-1, the V gene TRBV7-9; D not resolved. The CDR3 is made up of 15 amino acids. Germline assignment: CDR1 SEHNR and CDR2 FQNEAQ (reference sequence). V was clipped by 5 bases and J by 4 bases, with 17 bases between them. The CDR3 region is CASSLSQASGTEAFF. DNA of the CDR3: TGTGCCAGCAGCCTTTCCCAGGCGTCGGGCACTGAAGCTTTCTTT.

The CDR3 spells CASSYGVLQFF. In DNA, the CDR3 is TGTGCCAGCAGTTACGGGGTTCTGCAGTTCTTC. The J gene is TRBJ2-1, the V gene TRBV6-5; D not resolved. CDR3 length equals 11 residues. The germline CDR1 and CDR2 sequences are MNHEY and SVGAGI. V was trimmed by 2 bases and J by 12 bases, leaving 8 bases between them.

The chain joins TRBV5-1 to TRBJ2-3; D unresolved. Trimming took 0 bases from V and 0 from J, leaving 5 bases between them. The CDR3 has 14 residues. From germline, CDR1 is SGHRS and CDR2 YFSETQ. CDR3 residues: CASSLEQSTDTQYF. CDR3 nucleotides: TGCGCCAGCAGCTTGGAGCAGAGCACAGATACGCAGTATTTT.

This rearrangement joins TRBV9 to TRBJ1-2; D may be TRBD1 (5 bases). V lost 4 bases and J lost 5, with 27 bases in between. This CDR3 comprises 18 residues. From germline, CDR1 is SGDLS and CDR2 YYNGEE. CDR3 loop: CASSLQSSAGRGLYGYTF. CDR3 DNA: TGTGCCAGCAGCTTACAAAGTTCCGCAGGGAGAGGGTTGTATGGCTACACCTTC.

As DNA, the CDR3 is TGTGCCACCAGTGAACCGGGACAGGGGGGATCTGGCTACACCTTC. The encoded protein is CATSEPGQGGSGYTF. The chain links TRBV24-1 to TRBJ1-2, with 11 bases fitting TRBD1. J lost 7 bases, V lost 4 bases, and 7 bases had no gene match. CDR1 is KGHDR and CDR2 is SFDVKD in the germline V gene. The CDR3 is 15 amino acids.

This sequence joins TRBV10-2 and TRBJ1-2; a weak D match, TRBD1 (5 bases). The germline V gene encodes CDR1 WSHSY and CDR2 SAAADI. The V gene lost 3 bases and the J gene lost 4 bases, with 12 bases spanning the gap. This CDR3 comprises 14 residues. The CDR3 region has the DNA TGCGCCAGCAGTGAACACGGGGGTAGCTATGGCTACACCTTC. Translation gives CASSEHGGSYGYTF.

The chain combines TRBV7-7 with TRBJ1-4; TRBD1 matches 8 bases. Germline values: CDR1 SSHAT, CDR2 FNYEAQ (reference sequence). The V segment lost 5 bases and the J segment 8 bases; nucleotides outside the gene matches: 13. The CDR3 has 16 residues. The CDR3: CASSLGTGLVGEKLFF. The CDR3 coding sequence is TGTGCCAGCAGCCTAGGGACAGGTTTAGTCGGGGAAAAACTGTTTTTT.

The chain carries TRBV28 and TRBJ1-2; D remains ambiguous. The ends were cut back, 8 bases at V and 4 bases at J, with 8 bases in the middle. This CDR3 has 11 residues. The germline CDR1 and CDR2 sequences are MDHEN and SYDVKM. In nucleotides, the CDR3 is TGTGCCAGCCCGGGTCCCTATGGCTACACCTTC. Residues: CASPGPYGYTF.

The CDR3 DNA sequence: TGTGCCAGTAATGAATACAGGGGCAGCGAGCAGTACTTC. As protein: CASNEYRGSEQYF. The rearrangement links TRBV18 to TRBJ2-7; 7 nucleotides line up with TRBD1. The V gene end was trimmed by 9 bases and the J gene end by 6 bases; junction bases not matched to a gene: 11. This CDR3 is built from 13 residues. Germline V gives CDR1 KGHSH, CDR2 LQKENI.

V gene TRBV6-1 combines with J gene TRBJ1-1; TRBD1 might be the D (5 bases). This CDR3 spans 17 amino acids. The V gene lost 2 bases and the J gene lost 0 bases, with 16 bases spanning the gap. Germline-derived CDR1 and CDR2 are MNHNS and SASEGT. Written as DNA, the CDR3 is TGTGCCAGCAGTGAATCCGCGGGAAGAGGGGTGAACACTGAAGCTTTCTTT. It specifies CASSESAGRGVNTEAFF.

This rearrangement joins TRBV5-1 to TRBJ1-6; TRBD1 matches 9 bases. The CDR3 is 15 residues long. Germline values: CDR1 SGHRS, CDR2 YFSETQ. The junction had 8 bases not matched to a gene; V was cut back by 4 bases and J by 9 bases. The CDR3 protein is CASSGGQGVGSPLHF. CDR3 in DNA: TGCGCCAGCAGCGGGGGACAGGGAGTGGGTTCACCCCTCCACTTT.

The rearrangement joins TRBV3-1 (or the pseudogene TRBV3-2) to TRBJ1-1; 7 bases map to TRBD1. Germline V gene sequence: CDR1 LGHDT, CDR2 YNNKEL (reference sequence). The V and J ends lost 5 bases and 0 bases, in that order; junction bases with no gene match: 6. This CDR3 has 15 residues. The CDR3 sequence: CASSTTGAMNTEAFF. CDR3 in DNA: TGTGCCAGCAGCACAACAGGGGCCATGAACACTGAAGCTTTCTTT.

The rearrangement links TRBV24-1 to TRBJ2-3; D not certain. The germline V gene encodes CDR1 KGHDR and CDR2 SFDVKD. The CDR3 spans 13 residues. V was pared by 5 bases and J by 4 bases, with 9 bases between. This CDR3 reads CATSVNRADTQYF. The DNA for the CDR3 is TGTGCCACCAGTGTGAACCGGGCAGATACGCAGTATTTT.

V is TRBV9 and J is TRBJ2-3; the match to TRBD1 covers 8 bases. Germline V gene data show CDR1 as SGDLS and CDR2 as YYNGEE. V lost 4 bases to trimming and J lost 2 bases; unmatched junction nucleotides: 6. This CDR3 region has 15 residues. The CDR3 coding sequence is TGTGCCAGCAGCACCTTGGACAGGGCCACAGATACGCAGTATTTT. This codes for CASSTLDRATDTQYF.

The chain uses TRBV27 and TRBJ1-6; no firm D call. The V gene lost 8 bases and the J gene lost 10 bases, with 15 bases spanning the gap. CDR1 and CDR2 from the germline V gene are MNHEY and SMNVEV (reference sequence). The CDR3 contains 13 residues. Here the CDR3 DNA reads TGTGCCAGCGCGAACAATCGAGGATCACCCCTCCACTTT. This gives the protein CASANNRGSPLHF.

The rearrangement links TRBV7-8 to TRBJ2-3; 9 bases fit TRBD2. CDR1 is SGHVS and CDR2 is FQNEAQ in the germline V gene. V shed 6 bases and J 5 bases; nucleotides not matched to a gene: 9. The CDR3 sequence is 15 residues long. The CDR3 loop is CASRKTSGTGDTQYF. CDR3 sequence (DNA): TGTGCCAGCAGGAAGACTAGCGGCACCGGAGATACGCAGTATTTT.

This rearrangement joins TRBV19 to TRBJ2-3; a possible D gene is TRBD1 (6 bases). The CDR3 totals 14 residues. Trimming removed 6 bases at V and 0 bases at J, with 10 bases between. Per germline, CDR1 LNHDA and CDR2 SQIVND (reference sequence). The CDR3 DNA follows: TGTGCCAGTAGGGTGACAGGTAGCACAGATACGCAGTATTTT. This encodes CASRVTGSTDTQYF.

CDR3 sequence reads: CASSSRTGADTQYF. Written as DNA, the CDR3 is TGTGCCAGCAGCTCCAGGACCGGGGCAGATACGCAGTATTTT. The chain couples TRBV7-9 to TRBJ2-3; tentative D call: TRBD2 (5 bases). Trimming removed 4 bases at V and 4 bases at J, with 12 bases between. The CDR3 has 14 amino acids. Germline V gene sequence: CDR1 SEHNR, CDR2 FQNEAQ (reference sequence).

This clone was observed a few times. The rearrangement uses TRBV28 and TRBJ1-1; 7 bases match TRBD1. CDR1 and CDR2 (germline): MDHEN, SYDVKM. V was clipped by 4 bases and J by 1 base; unmatched bases: 6. CDR3 size: 15 residues. The CDR3 here is CASSSPGQANTEAFF. The CDR3 DNA follows: TGTGCCAGCAGTTCGCCTGGACAGGCGAACACTGAAGCTTTCTTT.

The genes are TRBV5-1 and TRBJ2-2; 8 positions agree with TRBD2. The length of the CDR3 is 17 residues. CDR1 is SGHRS and CDR2 is YFSETQ in the germline V gene. With V trimmed by 0 bases and J by 7 bases, 11 bases remained unmatched. The DNA of the CDR3 is TGCGCCAGCAGCTTGGTCGGTATAGCGGGGCTAGGCGGGGAGCTGTTTTTT. Its translation: CASSLVGIAGLGGELFF.

The chain recombines TRBV6-4 with TRBJ1-2, with 7 bases that match TRBD1. The CDR3 has 16 amino acids. J lost 3 bases, V lost 8 bases, and 15 bases had no gene match. Germline CDR1 reads MRHNA; CDR2 reads SNTAGT. The CDR3 loop is CASAPKGAGYDYGYTF. For the CDR3, the DNA is TGTGCCAGCGCACCTAAGGGGGCGGGTTACGACTATGGCTACACCTTC.

The CDR3 sequence is CASSEGQNTDTQYF. In nucleotides, the CDR3 is TGCGCCAGCAGCGAGGGACAGAACACAGATACGCAGTATTTT. The genes are TRBV5-1 and TRBJ2-3; 7 bases fit TRBD1. This CDR3 comprises 14 residues. Germline CDR1 SGHRS, CDR2 YFSETQ. V shed 4 bases and J 2 bases; nucleotides not matched to a gene: 4.

This clone was detected once. The genes are TRBV30 and TRBJ1-3; D unclear. The ends were cut back, 3 bases at V and 5 bases at J, with 11 bases in the middle. Per the germline V gene, CDR1 is GTSNPN and CDR2 is SVGIG (reference sequence). The CDR3 consists of 13 residues. As DNA, the CDR3 is TGTGCCTGGAGCGCAGCCGGGCGAAACACCATATATTTT. It encodes CAWSAAGRNTIYF.

This CDR3 is CASSQVSQGNTEAFF. The CDR3 nucleotides are TGCGCCAGCAGCCAAGTCTCCCAGGGGAACACTGAAGCTTTCTTT. This chain connects TRBV4-1 to TRBJ1-1; D possibly corresponds to TRBD1 (5 bases). Trimming removed 1 base at V and 1 base at J, with 10 bases between. The CDR3 contains 15 residues. The germline V gene encodes CDR1 MGHRA and CDR2 YSYEKL.